The entry below gives a single T cell receptor (beta chain) sequence along with its context. This sample was taken from a study of control samples from healthy donors and cancer patients. Generated by immunoSEQ multiplex PCR, the TCRdb table keeps only in-frame clones and is missing some. The table shows some 150,000 clones, with over 90% occurring only once. Germline V gene sequence: CDR1 KGHSH, CDR2 LQKENI. Trimming stripped 3 bases from V and 0 bases from J, with 6 bases between. The CDR3 consists of 14 residues. The sequenced material came from blood. This TCR came from a man over 45 in good health. J is TRBJ1-5 and V is TRBV18, with D uncertain. The CDR3 DNA is TGTGCCAGCTCACCTGAACATAGCAATCAGCCCCAGCATTTT. Translating it yields CASSPEHSNQPQHF.